This TCR beta chain was observed in a study of blood T cell repertoires in COVID-19. The table came from immunoSEQ multiplex PCR; TCRdb's copy has only in-frame clones and leaves some out. The sample consists of 310,000 or so clones, approximately 86% of them appearing once. Trimming took off 5 bases at V and 7 bases at J, with 15 bases between the two ends. CDR1 and CDR2 (germline): MDHEN, SYDVKM. This CDR3 region has 14 residues. Sequencing was performed on peripheral blood. This sequence was found in a woman aged 30 to 39 who had recovered from COVID-19. The rearrangement joins TRBV28 to TRBJ1-5; D uncertain. Here the CDR3 reads CASSIHSPGQPQHF. CDR3 sequence (DNA): TGTGCCAGCAGTATACACTCACCGGGGCAGCCCCAGCATTTT.